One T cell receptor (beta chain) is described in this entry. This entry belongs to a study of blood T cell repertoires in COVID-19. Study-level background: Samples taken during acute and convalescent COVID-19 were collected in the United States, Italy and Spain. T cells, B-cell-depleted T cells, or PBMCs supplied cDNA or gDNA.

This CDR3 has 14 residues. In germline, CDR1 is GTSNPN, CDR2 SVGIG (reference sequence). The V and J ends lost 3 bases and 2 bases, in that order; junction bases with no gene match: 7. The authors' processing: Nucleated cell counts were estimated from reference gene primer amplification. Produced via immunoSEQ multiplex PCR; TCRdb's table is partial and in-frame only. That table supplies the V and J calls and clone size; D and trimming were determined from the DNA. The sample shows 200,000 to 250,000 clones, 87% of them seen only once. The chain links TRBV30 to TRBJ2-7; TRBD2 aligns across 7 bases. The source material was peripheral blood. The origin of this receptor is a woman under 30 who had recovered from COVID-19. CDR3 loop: CAWSGGLITYEQYF. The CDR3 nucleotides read TGTGCCTGGAGCGGGGGACTAATTACCTACGAGCAGTACTTC.